The 30 T cell receptor beta chains given below trace back to one sample, sequenced in a study of vaccination effects on CD4 cells after COVID-19. No cognate antigen is known for these TCRs. Sequencing followed a ViraFEST assay step that expanded antigen-specific CD4+ T cells with viral peptide pools. Following culture for around 9 days, CD4+ T cells were isolated. This individual contracted SARS-CoV-2 between March and December 2020, as verified by PCR. Here immunoSEQ multiplex PCR was the method, and the copy in TCRdb shows in-frame clones only, minus some. Counted here are about 45,000 clones, around 75% occurring once; the ten biggest clones make up approximately 29%. The sample in question was CD4+ T cells from PBMCs cultured with a peptide pool, obtained before COVID-19 vaccination. The receptors originated from a human donor who had a prior SARS-CoV-2 infection.

The chain carries TRBV5-1 and TRBJ1-3; D unresolved. The length of the CDR3 is 15 residues. The germline gives CDR1 SGHRS, CDR2 YFSETQ. Trimming removed 4 bases from V and 0 bases from J, with 11 bases in between. This CDR3 reads CASSPRRDSGNTIYF. CDR3 sequence (DNA): TGCGCCAGCAGCCCCCGCCGCGACTCTGGAAACACCATATATTTT.

V is TRBV6-5 and J is TRBJ2-2, with TRBD1 matching 8 bases. With V trimmed by 4 bases and J by 1 base, 5 bases remained unmatched. CDR3 length: 16 residues. Germline CDR1 MNHEY, CDR2 SVGAGI. The CDR3 sequence: CASSFSGTGNTGELFF. CDR3 in DNA: TGTGCCAGCAGTTTCTCCGGGACAGGGAACACCGGGGAGCTGTTTTTT.

Of note for this clone: The sample has other DNA sequences that encode this CDR3 too. The rearrangement joins TRBV7-9 to TRBJ2-1, with a weak D call TRBD2 (6 bases). Germline-derived CDR1 and CDR2 are SEHNR and FQNEAQ (reference sequence). V lost 2 bases to trimming and J lost 4 bases, with 15 bases between them. This CDR3 has 16 residues. DNA of the CDR3: TGTGCCAGCAGCTTAAGTCTGGCGGGGAGTTACAATGAGCAGTTCTTC. This encodes CASSLSLAGSYNEQFF.

V and J are TRBV15 and TRBJ1-2; D remains unclear. The CDR3 consists of 15 residues. Germline V gives CDR1 LNHNV, CDR2 YYDKDF (reference sequence). With 3 bases removed from V and 5 bases from J, the gap between germline ends came to 16 bases. This CDR3 is CATSRGGLPTYGYTF. The CDR3 region has the DNA TGTGCCACCAGCAGGGGCGGACTCCCCACTTATGGCTACACCTTC.

The sample holds one count of this clone. As DNA, the CDR3 is TGTGCCAGCAGGTCCCGAACCGGGACTAGCGGCACAGATACGCAGTATTTT. Protein: CASRSRTGTSGTDTQYF. The chain employs TRBV11-3 and TRBJ2-3, with TRBD2 identical over 10 bases. Germline CDR1 reads SGHNT; CDR2 reads YENEEA. The CDR3 extends over 17 amino acids. Trimming at V came to 6 bases and at J to 1 base, leaving 10 bases not matched to a gene.

V and J are TRBV19 and TRBJ2-2; D tentatively reads TRBD1 or TRBD2 (6 bases each). Germline V gives CDR1 LNHDA, CDR2 SQIVND (reference sequence). This CDR3 region has 18 residues. V was trimmed by 7 bases and J by 3 bases, leaving 24 bases between them. CDR3 protein: CASMGAGGGSAYTGELFF. The DNA of the CDR3 is TGTGCCAGTATGGGTGCCGGAGGGGGGAGCGCATACACCGGGGAGCTGTTTTTT.

The rearrangement joins TRBV7-9 to TRBJ1-1; D possibly corresponds to TRBD1 (6 bases). V dropped 5 bases and J dropped 11 bases, with 15 bases sitting between them. Germline CDR1 is SEHNR and CDR2 is FQNEAQ (reference sequence). This CDR3 spans 12 amino acids. The CDR3 reads CASSAIQGRAFF. The CDR3 nucleotides read TGTGCCAGCAGCGCTATACAGGGTCGGGCTTTCTTT.

The rearrangement uses TRBV6-5 and TRBJ2-3, with a possible D match to TRBD1 (6 bases). CDR3 length equals 14 residues. Trimming shortened V by 2 bases and J by 4 bases, and 10 bases separated the two germline ends. Germline CDR1 is MNHEY and CDR2 is SVGAGI. CDR3 in DNA: TGTGCCAGCAGTTACAAGGACAGAGCAGATACGCAGTATTTT. Protein: CASSYKDRADTQYF.

The chain joins TRBV2 to TRBJ2-7; TRBD2 matches at 9 bases. Germline CDR1 is SNHLY and CDR2 is FYNNEI. The junction had 14 bases not matched to a gene; V was cut back by 6 bases and J by 5 bases. The CDR3 runs to 16 residues. CDR3 DNA: TGTGCCAGCAGACCCCTCTGGGGCGGGGGGGCCAACGAGCAGTACTTC. This encodes CASRPLWGGGANEQYF.

This chain uses TRBV3-1 (or the pseudogene TRBV3-2) with TRBJ1-4; maybe TRBD1 (6 bases). The CDR3 loop spans 15 amino acids. V gave up 1 base and J gave up 11 bases, with 17 bases separating them. Per germline, CDR1 LGHDT and CDR2 YNNKEL (reference sequence). The CDR3 loop reads CASSQAGAGGLKLFF. The CDR3, as DNA: TGTGCCAGCAGCCAAGCGGGGGCAGGAGGGTTGAAACTGTTTTTT.

V and J are TRBV27 and TRBJ1-1; TRBD1 matches at 8 bases. CDR3 length equals 16 residues. In germline, CDR1 is MNHEY, CDR2 SMNVEV (reference sequence). Unmatched junction bases numbered 10, after V lost 6 bases and J lost 1 base. Written as DNA, the CDR3 is TGTGCCAGCAGCAGGACAGGGTATAGGGGGAACACTGAAGCTTTCTTT. This codes for CASSRTGYRGNTEAFF.

This chain joins TRBV4-2 and TRBJ1-1, with a weak D call TRBD1 (6 bases). CDR3 length equals 14 residues. The V gene lost 3 bases and the J gene lost 1 base, with 9 bases spanning the gap. Looked up from germline, CDR1 is LGHNA and CDR2 is YNFKEQ. In DNA, the CDR3 is TGTGCCAGCAGCCACCTGGACAGGAACACTGAAGCTTTCTTT. Encoded protein: CASSHLDRNTEAFF.

J is TRBJ2-3 and V is TRBV2; unclear D gene. V was cut by 6 bases and J by 2 bases, with 9 bases left in between. The CDR3 is 13 residues long. Germline-derived CDR1 and CDR2 are SNHLY and FYNNEI. CDR3 DNA: TGTGCCAGCAGCGCCTGGAACACAGATACGCAGTATTTT. It codes for CASSAWNTDTQYF.

The gene calls are TRBV7-2 and TRBJ2-7; TRBD2 matches 11 bases. Per the germline V gene, CDR1 is SGHTA and CDR2 is FQGNSA. V shed 4 bases, J shed 1 base, and the junction held 6 bases outside the gene matches. The CDR3 extends over 16 amino acids. The CDR3 DNA sequence: TGTGCCAGCAGCTCGACACTAGCGGGAGTATCCTACGAGCAGTACTTC. Protein: CASSSTLAGVSYEQYF. Variable domain in full (rest from reference TRBV7-2 and TRBJ2-7): GAGVSQSPSNKVTEKGKDVELRCDPISGHTALYWYRQSLGQGLEFLIYFQGNSAPDKSGLPSDRFSAERTGGSVSTLTIQRTQQEDSAVYLCASSSTLAGVSYEQYFGPGTRLTVT.

The J gene is TRBJ2-1, the V gene TRBV5-4, with D possibly being TRBD1 (5 bases). This CDR3 contains 13 residues. Germline V gene data show CDR1 as SGHNT and CDR2 as YYREEE (reference sequence). Trimming shortened V by 5 bases and J by 5 bases, and 11 bases separated the two germline ends. The CDR3 DNA follows: TGTGCCAGCAGTATGCAGGGAAACAATGAGCAGTTCTTC. It is translated as CASSMQGNNEQFF.

This clone is a singleton in its sample. The J gene is TRBJ2-7, the V gene TRBV30, with 8 bases matching TRBD1. This CDR3 has 13 amino acids. In germline, CDR1 is GTSNPN, CDR2 SVGIG (reference sequence). V shed 2 bases and J 4 bases; nucleotides not matched to a gene: 4. CDR3 protein: CAWSQGAVYEQYF. In nucleotides, the CDR3 is TGTGCCTGGAGTCAGGGGGCCGTGTACGAGCAGTACTTC.

The rearrangement uses TRBV7-2 and TRBJ1-5; TRBD1 aligns across 7 bases. V shed 5 bases, J shed 1 base, and the junction held 8 bases outside the gene matches. CDR3 length: 16 amino acids. Germline CDR1 and CDR2: SGHTA and FQGNSA. CDR3 nucleotide sequence: TGTGCCAGCAGCAGACAGGGACCGGGGAGCAATCAGCCCCAGCATTTT. Translated: CASSRQGPGSNQPQHF.

V is TRBV7-3 and J is TRBJ2-6; no reliable D call. The CDR3 has 16 amino acids. CDR1 SGHTA and CDR2 FQGTGA come from the germline V gene. V lost 2 bases to trimming and J lost 0 bases, with 8 bases between them. The CDR3 DNA follows: TGTGCCAGCAGCTTACATCTCAGCTCTGGGGCCAACGTCCTGACTTTC. Amino acids: CASSLHLSSGANVLTF.

This clone was picked up one time. This chain links TRBV6-1 with TRBJ1-1; possible D gene TRBD1, 5 bases. The germline V gene has CDR1 MNHNS and CDR2 SASEGT. This CDR3 is 12 amino acids long. V lost 3 bases and J lost 7, with 9 bases in between. Here the CDR3 reads CASSEWGGEAFF. For the CDR3, the DNA is TGTGCCAGCAGTGAGTGGGGCGGTGAAGCTTTCTTT.

This chain joins TRBV18 and TRBJ2-1, with D possibly TRBD2 on 5 matching bases. Germline-derived CDR1 and CDR2 are KGHSH and LQKENI. The CDR3 is made up of 12 amino acids. V lost 6 bases to trimming and J lost 9 bases, with 12 bases between them. The CDR3 region has the DNA TGTGCCAGCTCTGGGGAGTACGGTGAGCAGTTCTTC. Translating it yields CASSGEYGEQFF.

The V call is TRBV6-6, the J call TRBJ2-7; 8 bases agree with TRBD1. This CDR3 is built from 14 residues. The germline V gene encodes CDR1 MNHNY and CDR2 SVGAGI (reference sequence). V lost 7 bases to trimming and J lost 1 base; unmatched junction nucleotides: 6. CDR3 residues: CASTRDRLSYEQYF. CDR3 DNA sequence: TGTGCCAGCACCAGGGACAGGCTGTCCTACGAGCAGTACTTC.

The CDR3 loop reads CASSPQGSDTQYF. The CDR3 DNA follows: TGTGCCAGCAGCCCACAGGGGTCAGATACGCAGTATTTT. The chain carries TRBV11-3 and TRBJ2-3, with 7 bases identical to TRBD1. The CDR3 is 13 residues long. V lost 5 bases and J lost 4; bases outside the gene matches: 3. CDR1 and CDR2 (germline): SGHNT, YENEEA.

The V gene is TRBV6-2 or TRBV6-3, the J gene TRBJ2-5, with D possibly matching TRBD2 (5 bases). This CDR3 is built from 17 residues. Germline V lookup: CDR1 MNHEY, CDR2 SVGEGT. V was clipped by 6 bases and J by 0 bases, with 20 bases between them. CDR3 amino acids: CASSPVKRTLYQETQYF. DNA of the CDR3: TGTGCCAGCAGCCCCGTAAAGCGGACCCTGTACCAAGAGACCCAGTACTTC.

The chain joins TRBV5-1 to TRBJ2-5; D unclear. Germline CDR1 and CDR2: SGHRS and YFSETQ. Trimming took 1 base from V and 4 from J, leaving 2 bases between them. There are 11 residues in the CDR3. The CDR3 loop reads CASSLLETQYF. DNA of the CDR3: TGCGCCAGCAGCTTGTTAGAGACCCAGTACTTC.

The J gene is TRBJ2-3, the V gene TRBV3-1 (or the pseudogene TRBV3-2); 9 nucleotides align to TRBD2. Trimming took 2 bases from V and 6 from J; bases not matched to a gene: 9. CDR3 length equals 16 residues. The germline gives CDR1 LGHDT, CDR2 YNNKEL (reference sequence). CDR3: CASSQFFGLAMDTQYF. DNA for the CDR3: TGTGCCAGCAGCCAATTCTTTGGACTAGCGATGGATACGCAGTATTTT.

CDR3 loop: CAGREGPTFRFYGYTF. CDR3 DNA: TGTGCCGGCAGGGAGGGACCAACTTTCCGCTTCTATGGCTACACCTTC. V and J are TRBV21-1 and TRBJ1-2. TRBV21-1 corresponds to a pseudogene. The CDR3 length is 16 residues.

V and J are TRBV19 and TRBJ1-1; 8 positions agree with TRBD1. Germline CDR1 reads LNHDA; CDR2 reads SQIVND (reference sequence). The CDR3 spans 14 residues. Germline trimming cut 6 bases from V and 4 bases from J; bases unmatched to any gene: 7. The DNA of the CDR3 is TGTGCCAGTAGCCAACCAGGGGGCGGCACTGAAGCTTTCTTT. Its protein product is CASSQPGGGTEAFF.

The chain employs TRBV5-1 and TRBJ1-3; TRBD1 agrees at 10 bases. Germline V gene data show CDR1 as SGHRS and CDR2 as YFSETQ. The junction had 6 bases not matched to a gene; V was cut back by 0 bases and J by 3 bases. This CDR3 is 17 amino acids long. CDR3 in amino acids: CASSLETGGAYGNTIYF. For the CDR3, the DNA is TGCGCCAGCAGCTTGGAGACAGGGGGCGCATATGGAAACACCATATATTTT.

The V gene is TRBV7-9, the J gene TRBJ2-1, with TRBD2 matching 7 bases. Per the germline V gene, CDR1 is SEHNR and CDR2 is FQNEAQ (reference sequence). CDR3 length equals 18 residues. Trimming cost V 3 bases and J 0 bases; bases outside gene matches: 11. The DNA for the CDR3 is TGTGCCAGCAGCTTGCCTAGACTAGCTCCGAGCTCCTACAATGAGCAGTTCTTC. This codes for CASSLPRLAPSSYNEQFF.

The chain employs TRBV6-2 or TRBV6-3 and TRBJ2-7; D may be TRBD1 (6 bases). The CDR3 sequence is 14 residues long. Germline CDR1 is MNHEY and CDR2 is SVGEGT. The V end lost 4 bases, the J end lost 0 bases, and 10 bases lay between the germline ends. CDR3 bases: TGTGCCAGCAGTTTAGGGACATCCTCCTACGAGCAGTACTTC. It specifies CASSLGTSSYEQYF.